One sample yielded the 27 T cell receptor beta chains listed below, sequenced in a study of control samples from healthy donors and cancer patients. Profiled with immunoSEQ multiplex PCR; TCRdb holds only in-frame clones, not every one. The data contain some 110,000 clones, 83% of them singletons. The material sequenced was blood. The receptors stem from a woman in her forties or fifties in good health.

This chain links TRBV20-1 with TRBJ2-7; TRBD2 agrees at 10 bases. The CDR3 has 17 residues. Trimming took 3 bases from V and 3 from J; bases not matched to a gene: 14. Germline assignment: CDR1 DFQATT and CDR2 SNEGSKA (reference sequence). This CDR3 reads CSASSPLGLAENYEQYF. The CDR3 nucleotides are TGCAGTGCTAGTTCACCCCTTGGACTAGCGGAAAACTACGAGCAGTACTTC.

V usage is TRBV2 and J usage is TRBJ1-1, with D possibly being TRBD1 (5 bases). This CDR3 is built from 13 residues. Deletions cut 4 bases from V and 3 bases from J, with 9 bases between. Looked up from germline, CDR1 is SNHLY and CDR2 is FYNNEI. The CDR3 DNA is TGTGCCAGCAGTGCGCCGGGGGACACTGAAGCTTTCTTT. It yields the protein CASSAPGDTEAFF.

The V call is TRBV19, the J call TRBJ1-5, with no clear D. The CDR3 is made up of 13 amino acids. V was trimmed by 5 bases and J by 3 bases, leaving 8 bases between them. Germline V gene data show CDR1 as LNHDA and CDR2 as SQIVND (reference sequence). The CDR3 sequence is CASSYRDNQPQHF. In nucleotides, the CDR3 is TGTGCCAGTAGTTACAGAGACAATCAGCCCCAGCATTTT.

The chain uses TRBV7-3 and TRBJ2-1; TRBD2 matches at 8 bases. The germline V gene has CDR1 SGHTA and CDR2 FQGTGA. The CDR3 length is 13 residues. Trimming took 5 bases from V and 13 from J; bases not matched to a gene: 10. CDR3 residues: CASSPTFGRGQFF. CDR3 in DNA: TGTGCCAGCAGCCCCACTTTCGGGAGGGGACAGTTCTTC.

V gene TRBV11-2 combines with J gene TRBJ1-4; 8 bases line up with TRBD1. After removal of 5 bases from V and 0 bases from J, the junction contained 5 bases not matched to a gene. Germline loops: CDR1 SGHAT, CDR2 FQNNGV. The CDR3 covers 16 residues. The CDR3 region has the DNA TGTGCCAGCAGCCCCGGACAGGGAACAACTAATGAAAAACTGTTTTTT. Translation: CASSPGQGTTNEKLFF.

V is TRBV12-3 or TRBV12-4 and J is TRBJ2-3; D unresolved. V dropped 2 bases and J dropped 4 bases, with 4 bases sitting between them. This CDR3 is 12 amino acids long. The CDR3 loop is CASSLSPDTQYF. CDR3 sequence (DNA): TGTGCCAGCAGTTTATCCCCAGATACGCAGTATTTT.

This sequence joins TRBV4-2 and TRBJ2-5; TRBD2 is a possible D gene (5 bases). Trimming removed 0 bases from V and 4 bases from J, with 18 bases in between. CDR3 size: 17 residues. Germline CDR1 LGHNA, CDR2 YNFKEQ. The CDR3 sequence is CASSQDLRRVSSETQYF. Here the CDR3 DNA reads TGTGCCAGCAGCCAAGATCTAAGGCGGGTTTCCTCAGAGACCCAGTACTTC.

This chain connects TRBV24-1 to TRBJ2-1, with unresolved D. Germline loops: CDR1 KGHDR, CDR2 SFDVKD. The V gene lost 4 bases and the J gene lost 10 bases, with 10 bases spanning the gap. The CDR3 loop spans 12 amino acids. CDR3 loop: CATSDAPGEQFF. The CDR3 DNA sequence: TGTGCCACCAGTGACGCCCCTGGCGAGCAGTTCTTC.

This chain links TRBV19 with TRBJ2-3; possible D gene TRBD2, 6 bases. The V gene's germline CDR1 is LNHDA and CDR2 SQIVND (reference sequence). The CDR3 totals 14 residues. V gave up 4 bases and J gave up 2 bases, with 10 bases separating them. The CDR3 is CASSTPGVTDTQYF. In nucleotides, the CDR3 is TGTGCCAGTAGTACCCCGGGGGTCACAGATACGCAGTATTTT.

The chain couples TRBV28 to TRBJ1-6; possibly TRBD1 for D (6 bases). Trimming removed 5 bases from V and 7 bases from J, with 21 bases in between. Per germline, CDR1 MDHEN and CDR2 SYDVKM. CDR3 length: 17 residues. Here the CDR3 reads CASSIRGHRDANSPLHF. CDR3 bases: TGTGCCAGCAGTATAAGGGGTCACAGGGATGCAAATTCACCCCTCCACTTT.

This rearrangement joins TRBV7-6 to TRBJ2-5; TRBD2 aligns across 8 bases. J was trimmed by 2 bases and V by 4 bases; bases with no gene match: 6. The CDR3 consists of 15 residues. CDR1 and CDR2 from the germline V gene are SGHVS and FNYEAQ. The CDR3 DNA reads TGTGCCAGCAGCTCCGCTAGCGGGTCGCAAGAGACCCAGTACTTC. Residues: CASSSASGSQETQYF.

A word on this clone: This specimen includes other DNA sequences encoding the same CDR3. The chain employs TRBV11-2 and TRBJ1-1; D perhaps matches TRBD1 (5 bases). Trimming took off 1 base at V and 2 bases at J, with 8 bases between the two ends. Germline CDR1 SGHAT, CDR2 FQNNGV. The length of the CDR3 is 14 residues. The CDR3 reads CASSLVGPNTEAFF. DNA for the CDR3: TGTGCCAGCAGCTTAGTGGGACCCAACACTGAAGCTTTCTTT.

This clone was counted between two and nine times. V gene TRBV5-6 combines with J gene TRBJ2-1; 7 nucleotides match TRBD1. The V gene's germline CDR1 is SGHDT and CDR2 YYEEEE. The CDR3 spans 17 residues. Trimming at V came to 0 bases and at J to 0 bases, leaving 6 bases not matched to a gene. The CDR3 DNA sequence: TGTGCCAGCAGCTTGGAGGGACAGCCCCACTCCTACAATGAGCAGTTCTTC. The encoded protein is CASSLEGQPHSYNEQFF.

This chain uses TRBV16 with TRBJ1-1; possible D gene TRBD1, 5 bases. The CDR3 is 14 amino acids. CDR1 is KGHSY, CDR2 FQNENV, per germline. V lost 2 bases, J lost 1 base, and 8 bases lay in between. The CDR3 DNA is TGTGCCAGCAGCCAACTCGACAGGAACACTGAAGCTTTCTTT. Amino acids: CASSQLDRNTEAFF.

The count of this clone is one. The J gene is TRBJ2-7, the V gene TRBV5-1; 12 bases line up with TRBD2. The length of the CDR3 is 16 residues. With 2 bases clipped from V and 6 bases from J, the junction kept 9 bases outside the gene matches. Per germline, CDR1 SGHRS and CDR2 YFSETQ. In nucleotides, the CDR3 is TGCGCCAGCAGCTTATCTAGCGGGAGGGCCGTCGGCGAGCAGTACTTC. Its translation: CASSLSSGRAVGEQYF.

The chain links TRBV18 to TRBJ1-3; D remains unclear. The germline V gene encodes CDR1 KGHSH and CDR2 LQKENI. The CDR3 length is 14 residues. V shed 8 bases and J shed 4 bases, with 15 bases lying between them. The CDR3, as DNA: TGTGCCAGCACAATTTCGGGTGGAGGAAACACCATATATTTT. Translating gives CASTISGGGNTIYF.

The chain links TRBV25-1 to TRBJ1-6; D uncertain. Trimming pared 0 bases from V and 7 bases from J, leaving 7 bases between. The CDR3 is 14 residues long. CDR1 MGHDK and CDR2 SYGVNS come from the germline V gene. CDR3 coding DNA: TGTGCCAGCAGTGAATATCAGGCGAATTCACCCCTCCACTTT. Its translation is CASSEYQANSPLHF.

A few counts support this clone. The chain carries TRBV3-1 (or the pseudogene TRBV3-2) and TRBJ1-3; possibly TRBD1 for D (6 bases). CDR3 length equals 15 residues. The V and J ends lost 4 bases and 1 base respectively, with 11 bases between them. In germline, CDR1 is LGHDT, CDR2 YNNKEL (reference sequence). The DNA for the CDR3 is TGTGCCAGCAGCCTTCAACAGGGATCTGGAAACACCATATATTTT. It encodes CASSLQQGSGNTIYF.

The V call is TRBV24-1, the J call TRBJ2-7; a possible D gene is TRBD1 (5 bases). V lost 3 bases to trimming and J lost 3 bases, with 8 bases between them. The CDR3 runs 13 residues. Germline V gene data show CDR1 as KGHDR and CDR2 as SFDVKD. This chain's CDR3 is CATSDQGNYEQYF. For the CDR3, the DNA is TGTGCCACCAGTGATCAGGGAAACTACGAGCAGTACTTC.

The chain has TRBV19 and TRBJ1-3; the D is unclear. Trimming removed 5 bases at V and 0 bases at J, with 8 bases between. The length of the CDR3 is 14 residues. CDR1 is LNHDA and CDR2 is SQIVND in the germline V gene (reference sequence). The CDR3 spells CASSFQSSGNTIYF. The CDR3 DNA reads TGTGCCAGTAGTTTCCAGAGCTCTGGAAACACCATATATTTT. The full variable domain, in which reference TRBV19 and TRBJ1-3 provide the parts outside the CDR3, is DGGITQSPKYLFRKEGQNVTLSCEQNLNHDAMYWYRQDPGQGLRLIYYSQIVNDFQKGDIAEGYSVSREKKESFPLTVTSAQKNPTAFYLCASSFQSSGNTIYFGEGSWLTVV.

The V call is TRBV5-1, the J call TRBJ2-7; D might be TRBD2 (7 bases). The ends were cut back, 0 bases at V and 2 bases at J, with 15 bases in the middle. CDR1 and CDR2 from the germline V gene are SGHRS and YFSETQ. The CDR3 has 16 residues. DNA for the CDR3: TGCGCCAGCAGCTTGGATGGGGGGGCGACACCCTACGAGCAGTACTTC. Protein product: CASSLDGGATPYEQYF.

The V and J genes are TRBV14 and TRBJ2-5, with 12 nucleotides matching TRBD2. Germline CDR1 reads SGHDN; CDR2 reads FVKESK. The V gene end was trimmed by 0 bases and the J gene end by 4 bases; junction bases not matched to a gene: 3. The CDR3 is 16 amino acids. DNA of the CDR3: TGTGCCAGCAGCCAAGAAACGACTAGCGGGGGAGAGACCCAGTACTTC. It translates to CASSQETTSGGETQYF.

The CDR3 sequence is CASSMGQRQETQYF. CDR3 DNA sequence: TGTGCCAGTAGTATGGGGCAGAGGCAAGAGACCCAGTACTTC. V usage is TRBV19 and J usage is TRBJ2-5; perhaps TRBD1 as D (5 bases). The germline V gene encodes CDR1 LNHDA and CDR2 SQIVND (reference sequence). Trimming took 3 bases from V and 2 from J, leaving 10 bases between them. This CDR3 is 14 amino acids long.

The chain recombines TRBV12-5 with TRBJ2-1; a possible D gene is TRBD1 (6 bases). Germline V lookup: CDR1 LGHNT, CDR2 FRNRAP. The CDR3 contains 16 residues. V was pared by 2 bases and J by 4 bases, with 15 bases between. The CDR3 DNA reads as TGTGCTAGTGGTTTGACAGTGACAGGAATTTACAATGAGCAGTTCTTC. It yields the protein CASGLTVTGIYNEQFF.

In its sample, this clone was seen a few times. CDR3 region: CASSLAGRGSSTDTQYF. CDR3 bases: TGCGCCAGCAGCTTGGCCGGGCGGGGGTCTAGCACAGATACGCAGTATTTT. The chain is built from TRBV5-1 and TRBJ2-3; 7 nucleotides line up with TRBD2. V shed 0 bases, J shed 0 bases, and the junction held 7 bases outside the gene matches. Germline assignment: CDR1 SGHRS and CDR2 YFSETQ. This CDR3 is 17 amino acids long.

The CDR3 region has the DNA TGTGCCAGCAGCTTACCGAGCGGGAGGGCCGGCAATGAGCAGTTCTTC. Residues: CASSLPSGRAGNEQFF. The chain carries TRBV11-3 and TRBJ2-1; 10 bases are shared with TRBD2. Germline V gene data show CDR1 as SGHNT and CDR2 as YENEEA. The CDR3 totals 16 residues. V lost 2 bases and J lost 6; bases outside the gene matches: 7.

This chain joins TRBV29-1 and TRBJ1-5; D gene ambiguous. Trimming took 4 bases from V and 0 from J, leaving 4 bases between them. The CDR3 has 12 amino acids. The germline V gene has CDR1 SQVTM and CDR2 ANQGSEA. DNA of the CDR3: TGCAGCGTTGCCAGTAGCAATCAGCCCCAGCATTTT. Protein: CSVASSNQPQHF.